The 18 T cell receptor beta chains below all came from one sample that was sequenced in a study of shared clonotypes between healthy human individuals (dated by TCRdb to 2018 to 2020). The library was built by means of the immunoSEQ multiplex PCR assay. Not all clones reach the TCRdb copy of this immuneACCESS table, which keeps in-frame sequences only. Checked studies attribute under half of the gap to unresolved V genes and leave the rest unexplained. The sample yields 1 million to 1.2 million clones; approximately 80% were counted once. The ten largest clones add up to about 0.94% of the sample. The sample comprised memory CD4+ T cells from PBMCs. Sample cell subset or site, as interpreted from the label and publication: CD45RA-negative fraction. Receptors were obtained from a man younger than 35 in good health. Some clones in this sample may be carry-over from other donors' samples.

This chain uses TRBV27 with TRBJ1-2, with no clear D. The CDR3 runs to 12 residues. Looked up from germline, CDR1 is MNHEY and CDR2 is SMNVEV (reference sequence). Deletions cut 8 bases from V and 4 bases from J, with 11 bases between. Here the CDR3 reads CASGTERYGYTF. DNA of the CDR3: TGTGCCAGCGGAACCGAGCGCTATGGCTACACCTTC.

This sequence joins TRBV18 and TRBJ1-4, with D uncertain. The V and J ends lost 3 bases and 8 bases respectively, with 10 bases between them. The CDR3 is 13 residues long. CDR1 and CDR2 from the germline V gene are KGHSH and LQKENI. The CDR3 nucleotides are TGTGCCAGCTCACCTTTAGGCGGAGAAAAACTGTTTTTT. Residues: CASSPLGGEKLFF. Complete variable domain (other parts from reference TRBV18 and TRBJ1-4): NAGVMQNPRHLVRRRGQEARLRCSPMKGHSHVYWYRQLPEEGLKFMVYLQKENIIDESGMPKERFSAEFPKEGPSILRIQQVVRGDSAAYFCASSPLGGEKLFFGSGTQLSVL.

This clone was seen more than once but under ten times. The genes are TRBV5-1 and TRBJ2-7; 8 bases are a match to TRBD1. This CDR3 has 14 amino acids. Germline CDR1 is SGHRS and CDR2 is YFSETQ. J gave up 8 bases and V 4 bases, and 11 bases lay outside the gene matches. As DNA, the CDR3 is TGCGCCAGCAGCCTTTTCGGACAGGGTGAGAAGCAGTACTTC. Amino acid sequence: CASSLFGQGEKQYF.

The chain is built from TRBV5-1 and TRBJ1-4; 8 bases align to TRBD1. After removal of 0 bases from V and 8 bases from J, the junction contained 6 bases not matched to a gene. The germline CDR1 and CDR2 sequences are SGHRS and YFSETQ. This CDR3 spans 15 amino acids. The CDR3 loop is CASSLATGGVEKLFF. In DNA, the CDR3 is TGCGCCAGCAGCTTGGCTACAGGGGGTGTAGAAAAACTGTTTTTT.

This clone has only a few counts. The same CDR3 also results from other DNA sequences found in this sample. The chain employs TRBV28 and TRBJ1-3; possible D gene TRBD1, 5 bases. V dropped 2 bases and J dropped 7 bases, with 6 bases sitting between them. Looked up from germline, CDR1 is MDHEN and CDR2 is SYDVKM. This CDR3 is built from 12 residues. The CDR3 protein is CASSLEGNTIYF. CDR3 nucleotides: TGTGCCAGCAGTTTAGAGGGGAACACCATATATTTT. The entire variable domain, with the rest obtained from reference TRBV28 and TRBJ1-3, is as follows: DVKVTQSSRYLVKRTGEKVFLECVQDMDHENMFWYRQDPGLGLRLIYFSYDVKMKEKGDIPEGYSVSREKKERFSLILESASTNQTSMYLCASSLEGNTIYFGEGSWLTVV.

This clone was recorded a few times. This chain links TRBV6-5 with TRBJ1-1; the D is unclear. The germline V and J ends were trimmed by 6 bases and 0 bases, with 14 bases remaining between them. CDR1 and CDR2 from the germline V gene are MNHEY and SVGAGI. The CDR3 totals 15 residues. The DNA of the CDR3 is TGTGCCAGCAGACCCGTTGGACTGATGAACACTGAAGCTTTCTTT. It encodes CASRPVGLMNTEAFF.

The chain employs TRBV7-2 and TRBJ2-1; 9 nucleotides agree with TRBD2. With V trimmed by 5 bases and J by 3 bases, 2 bases remained unmatched. The CDR3 contains 14 residues. CDR1 SGHTA and CDR2 FQGNSA come from the germline V gene. The CDR3 sequence: CASSATSGYNEQFF. The CDR3 nucleotides are TGTGCCAGCAGCGCGACTAGCGGCTACAATGAGCAGTTCTTC.

The V call is TRBV7-3, the J call TRBJ1-1; D not resolved. V lost 5 bases to trimming and J lost 2 bases, with 12 bases between them. Germline CDR1 SGHTA, CDR2 FQGTGA. CDR3 length: 14 residues. The CDR3: CASSLQRTNTEAFF. The CDR3, as DNA: TGTGCCAGCAGCCTACAGAGGACCAACACTGAAGCTTTCTTT.

This clone was seen a few times. The gene calls are TRBV5-4 and TRBJ2-5, with D possibly matching TRBD2 (5 bases). CDR3 size: 17 residues. V was cut by 4 bases and J by 4 bases, with 23 bases left in between. Germline lookup yields CDR1 SGHNT and CDR2 YYREEE (reference sequence). The CDR3 sequence: CASSPRGLGAGRETQYF. CDR3 bases: TGTGCCAGCAGCCCCCGGGGTCTGGGTGCTGGTCGAGAGACCCAGTACTTC.

This chain joins TRBV10-3 and TRBJ2-5; no reliable D call. This CDR3 comprises 13 residues. Germline loops: CDR1 ENHRY, CDR2 SYGVKD. Trimming cost V 8 bases and J 0 bases, with 10 bases left between them. The CDR3 region is CAISSRNQETQYF. The CDR3 region has the DNA TGTGCCATCTCCAGCAGGAACCAAGAGACCCAGTACTTC.

Turning to this clone: The junction and the germline gene differ at one end; a read error may be behind it. The chain combines TRBV11-2 with TRBJ2-1, with D possibly being TRBD1 (6 bases). Per germline, CDR1 SGHAT and CDR2 FQNNGV. This CDR3 spans 15 amino acids. This chain's CDR3 is CASSLSTGRYSEQFF. The CDR3 bases are TGTGCCAGCAGCTTATCGACAGGCCGTTACAGTGAGCAGTTCTTC.

V usage is TRBV5-1 and J usage is TRBJ2-7, with 9 nucleotides matching TRBD2. Trimming cost V 0 bases and J 3 bases; bases outside gene matches: 7. CDR3 length equals 16 residues. The germline V gene encodes CDR1 SGHRS and CDR2 YFSETQ. The CDR3 coding sequence is TGCGCCAGCAGCTTGGTCTCGGCGGGAGGGAACTACGAGCAGTACTTC. It encodes CASSLVSAGGNYEQYF.

This clone was seen just once. The chain employs TRBV11-2 and TRBJ2-7, with a possible D match to TRBD1 (6 bases). Germline lookup yields CDR1 SGHAT and CDR2 FQNNGV. The CDR3 runs to 13 residues. Trimming removed 5 bases from V and 4 bases from J, with 12 bases in between. CDR3 protein: CASSRTEEYEQYF. CDR3 DNA: TGTGCCAGCAGCCGGACAGAAGAGTACGAGCAGTACTTC. The full variable domain, rest sourced from reference TRBV11-2 and TRBJ2-7, is EAGVAQSPRYKIIEKRQSVAFWCNPISGHATLYWYQQILGQGPKLLIQFQNNGVVDDSQLPKDRFSAERLKGVDSTLKIQPAKLEDSAVYLCASSRTEEYEQYFGPGTRLTVT.

Of note for this clone: Other nucleotide sequences in the sample specify the same CDR3. The chain uses TRBV19 and TRBJ2-2, with D tentatively TRBD1 (6 bases). Deletions cut 7 bases from V and 5 bases from J, with 17 bases between. The CDR3 has 15 amino acids. CDR1 is LNHDA and CDR2 is SQIVND in the germline V gene (reference sequence). DNA for the CDR3: TGTGCCAGTACCCCAGGCCTGGGGGCTACCGGGGAGCTGTTTTTT. Residues: CASTPGLGATGELFF. Full variable domain (remainder filled in from reference TRBV19 and TRBJ2-2): DGGITQSPKYLFRKEGQNVTLSCEQNLNHDAMYWYRQDPGQGLRLIYYSQIVNDFQKGDIAEGYSVSREKKESFPLTVTSAQKNPTAFYLCASTPGLGATGELFFGEGSRLTVL.

The chain recombines TRBV10-3 with TRBJ2-7, with D perhaps TRBD1 (6 bases). This CDR3 is built from 15 residues. From germline, CDR1 is ENHRY and CDR2 SYGVKD. V lost 1 base and J lost 0, with 10 bases in between. CDR3 nucleotide sequence: TGTGCCATCAGTGAGTGGACAGTTAGCTCCTACGAGCAGTACTTC. Residues: CAISEWTVSSYEQYF.

This chain joins TRBV7-9 and TRBJ2-2; D is perhaps TRBD2 (6 bases). The CDR3 is made up of 16 amino acids. From germline, CDR1 is SEHNR and CDR2 FQNEAQ (reference sequence). The germline V and J ends were trimmed by 0 bases and 1 base, with 9 bases remaining between them. Here the CDR3 reads CASSLAQGLNTGELFF. As DNA, the CDR3 is TGTGCCAGCAGCTTAGCCCAGGGACTGAACACCGGGGAGCTGTTTTTT.

The J gene is TRBJ1-6, the V gene TRBV7-9; 8 nucleotides agree with TRBD1. The CDR3 sequence is 15 residues long. V was clipped by 5 bases and J by 5 bases; unmatched bases: 5. In germline, CDR1 is SEHNR, CDR2 FQNEAQ (reference sequence). CDR3 sequence (DNA): TGTGCCAGCAGCCCCCGACAGGGGAATAATTCACCCCTCCACTTT. It encodes CASSPRQGNNSPLHF.

This clone was detected only once. This chain joins TRBV5-4 and TRBJ2-2, with 13 bases matching TRBD2. The germline V gene has CDR1 SGHNT and CDR2 YYREEE (reference sequence). The V segment lost 4 bases and the J segment 2 bases; nucleotides outside the gene matches: 5. This CDR3 is 17 amino acids long. The CDR3 DNA reads as TGTGCCAGCAGCCAAGGACTAGCGGGAGTAAACACCGGGGAGCTGTTTTTT. Protein sequence: CASSQGLAGVNTGELFF.